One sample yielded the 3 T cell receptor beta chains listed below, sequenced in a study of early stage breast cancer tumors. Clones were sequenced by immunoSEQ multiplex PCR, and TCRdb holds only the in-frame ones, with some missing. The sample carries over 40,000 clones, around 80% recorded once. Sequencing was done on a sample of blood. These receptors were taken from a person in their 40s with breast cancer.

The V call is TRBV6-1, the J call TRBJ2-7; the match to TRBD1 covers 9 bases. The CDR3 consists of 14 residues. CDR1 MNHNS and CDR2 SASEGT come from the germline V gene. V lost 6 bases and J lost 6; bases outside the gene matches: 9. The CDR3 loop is CASRTGQGIGEQYF. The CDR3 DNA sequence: TGTGCCAGCAGGACCGGACAGGGGATCGGCGAGCAGTACTTC.

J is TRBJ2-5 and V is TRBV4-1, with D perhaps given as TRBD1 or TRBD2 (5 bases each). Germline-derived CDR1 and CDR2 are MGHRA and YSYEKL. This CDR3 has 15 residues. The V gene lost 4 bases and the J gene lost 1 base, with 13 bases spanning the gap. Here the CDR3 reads CASSLQSGGQETQYF. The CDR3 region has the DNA TGCGCCAGCAGCCTGCAAAGTGGGGGCCAAGAGACCCAGTACTTC.

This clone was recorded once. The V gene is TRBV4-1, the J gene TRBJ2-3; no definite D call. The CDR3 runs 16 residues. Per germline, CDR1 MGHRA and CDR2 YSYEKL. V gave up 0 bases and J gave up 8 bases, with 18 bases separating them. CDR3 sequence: CASSQESLSFSGTQYF. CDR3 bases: TGCGCCAGCAGCCAAGAGAGTCTCAGCTTTTCCGGTACGCAGTATTTT.